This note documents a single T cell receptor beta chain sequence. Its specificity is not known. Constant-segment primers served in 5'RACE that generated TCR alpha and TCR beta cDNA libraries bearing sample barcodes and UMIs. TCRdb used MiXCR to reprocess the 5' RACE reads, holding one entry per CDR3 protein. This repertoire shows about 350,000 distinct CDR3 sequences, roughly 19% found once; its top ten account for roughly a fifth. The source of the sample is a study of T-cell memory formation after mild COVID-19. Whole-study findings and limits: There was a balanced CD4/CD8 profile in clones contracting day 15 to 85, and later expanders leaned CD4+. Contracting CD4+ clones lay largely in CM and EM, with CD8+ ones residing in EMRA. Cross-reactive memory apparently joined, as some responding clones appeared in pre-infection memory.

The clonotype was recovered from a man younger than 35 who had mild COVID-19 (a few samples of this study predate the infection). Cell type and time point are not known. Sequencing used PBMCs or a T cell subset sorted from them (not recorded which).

The CDR3 protein is CSVRPDTTNTEAFF. Here the CDR3 DNA reads TGCAGCGTACGACCGGACACGACGAACACTGAAGCTTTCTTT. The rearrangement links TRBV29-1 to TRBJ1-1; TRBD1 is a possible D gene (5 bases). The V end lost 6 bases, the J end lost 1 base, and 15 bases lay between the germline ends. This CDR3 is 14 amino acids long. The germline gives CDR1 SQVTM, CDR2 ANQGSEA.